Below, 26 T cell receptor beta chains from the same sample are listed, as sequenced in a study of regulatory T cells in long-lasting Graves disease. As to time point: persistent/refractory GD, antithyroid drugs over 5 years with positive TRAb. The authors made the TCR library using RNA they extracted from PBMCs. Arm-PCR with iRepertoire HTBI primers amplified the CDR3 regions for these TCR beta libraries. TCRdb reanalysed the multiplex PCR reads using MiXCR and keeps one entry per CDR3 protein. The sample carries 300,000 to 400,000 distinct CDR3 sequences, roughly a fifth recorded once. The source was peripheral blood mononuclear cells (PBMCs), collected when the disease was refractory, from a patient treated with antithyroid drugs. Receptors originate from a female donor with Graves disease.

Ten or more counts support this clonotype. This chain connects TRBV28 to TRBJ1-3; the D is unclear. The CDR3 loop spans 15 amino acids. Trimming removed 5 bases from V and 0 bases from J, with 11 bases in between. In germline, CDR1 is MDHEN, CDR2 SYDVKM. CDR3 DNA sequence: TGTGCCAGCAGTAGCACCGGGGACTCTGGAAACACCATATATTTT. Translating gives CASSSTGDSGNTIYF. The full variable domain, in which reference TRBV28 and TRBJ1-3 provide the parts outside the CDR3, is DVKVTQSSRYLVKRTGEKVFLECVQDMDHENMFWYRQDPGLGLRLIYFSYDVKMKEKGDIPEGYSVSREKKERFSLILESASTNQTSMYLCASSSTGDSGNTIYFGEGSWLTVV.

On this clonotype itself: A far larger clone differs by one base, so this is likely a read error. The chain carries TRBV7-6 and TRBJ2-1, with D uncertain. Germline lookup yields CDR1 SGHVS and CDR2 FNYEAQ. The CDR3 is made up of 15 amino acids. The CDR3 DNA reads TGTGCCAGCAGCTTATACCCCCAGCCTCAAGAGACCCAGCACTTC. This translates into CASSLYPQPQETQHF.

Of note for this clonotype: The CDR3 end shows no conserved phenylalanine or tryptophan, and so a read error is likely. The chain employs TRBV20-1 and TRBJ2-5; 9 bases are shared with TRBD1. The CDR3 extends over 16 amino acids. Germline loops: CDR1 DFQATT, CDR2 SNEGSKA (reference sequence). J was trimmed by 5 bases and V by 0 bases; bases with no gene match: 10. The CDR3 loop reads CSARDARTGEYETQYS. In DNA form, the CDR3 reads TGCAGTGCTAGAGATGCGCGGACAGGGGAGTACGAGACCCAGTACTCC.

This clonotype has only a few counts. The V and J genes are TRBV7-9 and TRBJ2-1; TRBD2 agrees at 11 bases. The CDR3 has 19 amino acids. Trimming cost V 5 bases and J 0 bases; bases outside gene matches: 12. Per germline, CDR1 SEHNR and CDR2 FQNEAQ (reference sequence). The CDR3 loop is CASSPPRASGGSSYNEQFF. DNA for the CDR3: TGTGCCAGCAGCCCACCCCGGGCTAGCGGGGGGAGCTCCTACAATGAGCAGTTCTTC.

The J gene is TRBJ2-7, the V gene TRBV18, with TRBD2 matching over 10 bases. The CDR3 contains 15 residues. V shed 2 bases and J 7 bases; nucleotides not matched to a gene: 8. Germline lookup yields CDR1 KGHSH and CDR2 LQKENI. The CDR3 bases are TGTGCCAGCTCACCAGCGGCTAGCGGGGGCAATGAGCAGTACTTC. This encodes CASSPAASGGNEQYF.

At least ten counts were recorded for this clonotype. V and J are TRBV27 and TRBJ1-5, with 8 bases aligning to TRBD1. The V gene's germline CDR1 is MNHEY and CDR2 SMNVEV (reference sequence). J lost 3 bases, V lost 6 bases, and 7 bases had no gene match. This CDR3 has 15 amino acids. The CDR3 DNA is TGTGCCAGCAGACCCGACAGGGGAATCAATCAGCCCCAGCATTTT. It is translated as CASRPDRGINQPQHF.

The sample holds many counts of this clonotype. The gene calls are TRBV15 and TRBJ1-5; TRBD1 might be the D (6 bases). The germline gives CDR1 LNHNV, CDR2 YYDKDF (reference sequence). This CDR3 is built from 16 residues. Trimming removed 5 bases from V and 2 bases from J, with 16 bases in between. The CDR3 is CATSSYRDRGNQPQHF. In DNA, the CDR3 is TGTGCCACCAGCTCGTACAGGGACCGAGGCAATCAGCCCCAGCATTTT.

The sample holds many counts of this clonotype. The V and J genes are TRBV2 and TRBJ1-5; the match to TRBD1 covers 7 bases. This CDR3 comprises 15 residues. Germline CDR1 and CDR2: SNHLY and FYNNEI. J gave up 6 bases and V 2 bases, and 7 bases lay outside the gene matches. CDR3 DNA: TGTGCCAGCAGTGAATTGGCAGGGGGTGGTCAGCCCCAGCATTTT. This gives the protein CASSELAGGGQPQHF.

At least ten counts were recorded for this clonotype. V usage is TRBV28 and J usage is TRBJ1-1; no clear D gene. This CDR3 is built from 12 residues. V dropped 6 bases and J dropped 5 bases, with 10 bases sitting between them. The germline gives CDR1 MDHEN, CDR2 SYDVKM. CDR3 nucleotides: TGTGCCAGCAGGGTAGGTGGAACTGAAGCTTTCTTT. Translated, it gives CASRVGGTEAFF.

The rearrangement links TRBV4-3 to TRBJ2-2; TRBD2 might be the D (6 bases). Trimming pared 3 bases from V and 4 bases from J, leaving 9 bases between. Germline lookup yields CDR1 LGHNA and CDR2 YSLEER. The CDR3 consists of 14 residues. The CDR3 sequence is CASSHVGGTGELFF. DNA for the CDR3: TGCGCCAGCAGCCACGTCGGGGGCACCGGGGAGCTGTTTTTT.

This clonotype was counted many times. The rearrangement uses TRBV7-8 and TRBJ1-1; D is undetermined. Trimming removed 2 bases at V and 1 base at J, with 5 bases between. This CDR3 contains 13 residues. CDR1 and CDR2 (germline): SGHVS, FQNEAQ. CDR3 residues: CASSLLRNTEAFF. Written as DNA, the CDR3 is TGTGCCAGCAGCTTACTGCGGAACACTGAAGCTTTCTTT.

The rearrangement links TRBV6-1 to TRBJ2-3; 7 bases map to TRBD2. Trimming took 5 bases from V and 4 from J; bases not matched to a gene: 12. CDR1 MNHNS and CDR2 SASEGT come from the germline V gene. The CDR3 totals 16 residues. The CDR3 DNA reads as TGTGCCAGCAGTACCCGACTAGCAACATGGGCAGATACGCAGTATTTT. Protein product: CASSTRLATWADTQYF.

This clonotype turned up a few times. The V gene is TRBV30, the J gene TRBJ1-4, with 7 positions matching TRBD1. V shed 3 bases, J shed 6 bases, and the junction held 10 bases outside the gene matches. The CDR3 runs 15 residues. Germline loops: CDR1 GTSNPN, CDR2 SVGIG (reference sequence). CDR3 sequence: CAWSERQGYYEKLFF. In DNA form, the CDR3 reads TGTGCCTGGAGCGAACGACAGGGTTACTATGAAAAACTGTTTTTT.

To note about this clonotype: This may arise from a read error, as a much more abundant clone is one base away. The chain has TRBV11-2 and TRBJ2-1; no definite D call. Germline CDR1 SGHAT, CDR2 FQNNGV. Trimming took off 2 bases at V and 12 bases at J, with 11 bases between the two ends. CDR3 length: 12 amino acids. CDR3 coding DNA: TGTGCCAGCAGCTTACTGGAGACACTGCAGTTCTTC. It specifies CASSLLETLQFF.

Concerning this clonotype itself: At one end, the junction sequence differs from germline, possibly due to a read error. The chain recombines TRBV20-1 with TRBJ2-5; maybe TRBD1 (6 bases). Germline V gene lookup returns CDR1 DFQATT and CDR2 SNEGSKA (reference sequence). The length of the CDR3 is 16 residues. CDR3 protein: CSAGVRPGRGWETQHF. CDR3 bases: TGCAGTGCTGGAGTTCGCCCCGGCAGGGGATGGGAGACCCAGCACTTC.

J is TRBJ2-7 and V is TRBV20-1; 10 bases map to TRBD2. J gave up 3 bases and V 7 bases, and 6 bases lay outside the gene matches. CDR3 length: 13 amino acids. The germline CDR1 and CDR2 sequences are DFQATT and SNEGSKA (reference sequence). The CDR3 is CSVGLAESYEQYF. As DNA, the CDR3 is TGCAGTGTCGGACTAGCGGAGAGCTACGAGCAGTACTTC.

In its sample, this clonotype was seen a few times. A junction end diverges from the germline sequence, so it may reflect a read error. The chain carries TRBV9 and TRBJ1-2, with D maybe TRBD1 (5 bases). Germline lookup yields CDR1 SGDLS and CDR2 YYNGEE. The CDR3 covers 12 residues. In DNA, the CDR3 is TGCTCCCTACCAGGGAGAAACTATGGCTACACCTTC. This translates into CSLPGRNYGYTF.

The chain joins TRBV29-1 to TRBJ2-2, with 7 bases identical to TRBD1. The V and J ends lost 4 bases and 0 bases, in that order; junction bases with no gene match: 2. The CDR3 has 14 residues. Germline CDR1 is SQVTM and CDR2 is ANQGSEA. The CDR3 DNA sequence: TGCAGCGTTGTGACAGGGCCGAACACCGGGGAGCTGTTTTTT. Its translation is CSVVTGPNTGELFF.

This clonotype was detected only a few times. The chain carries TRBV29-1 and TRBJ1-1, with a possible D match to TRBD1 (6 bases). The CDR3 is 12 residues long. Germline V gene lookup returns CDR1 SQVTM and CDR2 ANQGSEA. V lost 3 bases and J 4 bases, leaving 9 bases between the germline ends. CDR3 sequence (DNA): TGCAGCGTTGAGAAAGGGGGCACTGAAGCTTTCTTT. Protein: CSVEKGGTEAFF.

This clonotype was observed a handful of times. A single base separates this from a much larger clone, so it may be a read error. The chain links TRBV6-2 or TRBV6-3 to TRBJ2-5; D not resolved. Per germline, CDR1 MNHEY and CDR2 SVGEGT. V was cut by 5 bases and J by 1 base, with 8 bases left in between. This CDR3 is 13 amino acids long. CDR3 nucleotide sequence: TGTGCCAGCAGTGAATATACCCAAGAGACCCAGTACTTC. It is translated as CASSEYTQETQYF.

There are a few counts of this clonotype. The genes are TRBV19 and TRBJ2-5; the match to TRBD2 covers 9 bases. V lost 3 bases and J lost 6; bases outside the gene matches: 11. Germline CDR1 LNHDA, CDR2 SQIVND (reference sequence). The CDR3 runs to 16 residues. Written as DNA, the CDR3 is TGTGCCAGTAGTATGGGGGGTCGCGGGGGGGTGAAGACCCAGTACTTC. Translation gives CASSMGGRGGVKTQYF.

The CDR3 is CASSQTGTAYGYTF. The CDR3 coding sequence is TGTGCCAGCAGTCAAACCGGGACAGCTTATGGCTACACCTTC. This chain uses TRBV3-1 with TRBJ1-2, with 7 bases lining up with TRBD1. This CDR3 spans 14 amino acids. Germline V gives CDR1 LGHDT, CDR2 YNNKEL (reference sequence). J gave up 5 bases and V 6 bases, and 9 bases lay outside the gene matches.

The sample holds many counts of this clonotype. The rearrangement links TRBV3-1 to TRBJ1-1; no firm D call. This CDR3 region has 12 residues. V lost 1 base, J lost 7 bases, and 7 bases lay in between. In germline, CDR1 is LGHDT, CDR2 YNNKEL (reference sequence). The CDR3 bases are TGTGCCAGCAGCCAAGGAGGGTTTGAAGCTTTCTTT. It is translated as CASSQGGFEAFF.

The table lists this clonotype with a few counts. The genes are TRBV9 and TRBJ1-1; D is ambiguous. The germline V gene has CDR1 SGDLS and CDR2 YYNGEE. Deletions cut 0 bases from V and 1 base from J, with 7 bases between. The CDR3 covers 14 residues. The CDR3 loop is CASSVAHRNTEAFF. In DNA, the CDR3 is TGTGCCAGCAGCGTAGCTCACAGGAACACTGAAGCTTTCTTT. The whole variable domain, filled in from reference TRBV9 and TRBJ1-1, reads DSGVTQTPKHLITATGQRVTLRCSPRSGDLSVYWYQQSLDQGLQFLIQYYNGEERAKGNILERFSAQQFPDLHSELNLSSLELGDSALYFCASSVAHRNTEAFFGQGTRLTVV.

This clonotype came up many times. This chain connects TRBV7-2 to TRBJ2-7; 8 nucleotides line up with TRBD2. Germline loops: CDR1 SGHTA, CDR2 FQGNSA. Unmatched junction bases numbered 5, after V lost 4 bases and J lost 0 bases. CDR3 length equals 15 residues. CDR3 DNA: TGTGCCAGCAGCTCGGGGGGGTCTAGCTCCTACGAGCAGTACTTC. Its protein product is CASSSGGSSSYEQYF.

The rearrangement joins TRBV19 to TRBJ1-2; 8 bases align to TRBD1. The germline V gene encodes CDR1 LNHDA and CDR2 SQIVND (reference sequence). This CDR3 spans 14 amino acids. V was clipped by 5 bases and J by 6 bases; unmatched bases: 8. This CDR3 reads CASSPHRTGNGYTF. The CDR3 bases are TGTGCCAGTAGTCCCCACCGGACAGGGAATGGCTACACCTTC.